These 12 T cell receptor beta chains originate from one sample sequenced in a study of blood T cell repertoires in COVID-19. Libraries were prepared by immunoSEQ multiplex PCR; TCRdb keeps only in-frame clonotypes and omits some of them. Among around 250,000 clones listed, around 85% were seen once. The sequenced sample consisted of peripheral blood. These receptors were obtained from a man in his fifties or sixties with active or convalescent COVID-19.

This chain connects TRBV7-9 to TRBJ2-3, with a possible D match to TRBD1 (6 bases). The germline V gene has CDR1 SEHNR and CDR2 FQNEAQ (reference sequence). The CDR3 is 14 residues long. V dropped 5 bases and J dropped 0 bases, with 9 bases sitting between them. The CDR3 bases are TGTGCCAGCAGCCAAGGACAGAGCACAGATACGCAGTATTTT. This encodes CASSQGQSTDTQYF. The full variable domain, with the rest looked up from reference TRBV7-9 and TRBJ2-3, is DTGVSQNPRHKITKRGQNVTFRCDPISEHNRLYWYRQTLGQGPEFLTYFQNEAQLEKSRLLSDRFSAERPKGSFSTLEIQRTEQGDSAMYLCASSQGQSTDTQYFGPGTRLTVL.

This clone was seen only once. The CDR3, as DNA: TGTGCCAGCTCACCGACCGGACTAGCGGGAGTCAACGAGCAGTACTTC. This codes for CASSPTGLAGVNEQYF. The chain recombines TRBV18 with TRBJ2-7, with TRBD2 matching over 13 bases. CDR3 length: 16 amino acids. V shed 3 bases and J 5 bases; nucleotides not matched to a gene: 7. Germline V gives CDR1 KGHSH, CDR2 LQKENI.

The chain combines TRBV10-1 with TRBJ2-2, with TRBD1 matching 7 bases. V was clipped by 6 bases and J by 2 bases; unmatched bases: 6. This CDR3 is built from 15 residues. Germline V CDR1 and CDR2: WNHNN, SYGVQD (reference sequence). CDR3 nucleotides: TGCGCCAGCAGCGTAGACAGGGCCAACACCGGGGAGCTGTTTTTT. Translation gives CASSVDRANTGELFF.

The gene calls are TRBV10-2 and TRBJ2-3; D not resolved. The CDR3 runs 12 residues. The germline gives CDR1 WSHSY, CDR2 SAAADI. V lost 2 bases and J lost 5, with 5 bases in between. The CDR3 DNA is TGCGCCAGCAGTGAGCGACAAGATACGCAGTATTTT. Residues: CASSERQDTQYF.

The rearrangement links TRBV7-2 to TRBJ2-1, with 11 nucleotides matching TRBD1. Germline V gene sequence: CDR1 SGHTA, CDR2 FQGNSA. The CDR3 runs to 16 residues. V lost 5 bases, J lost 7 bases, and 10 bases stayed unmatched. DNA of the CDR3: TGTGCCAGCAGCCTAAACGGACAGGGGGCTCGAAATGAGCAGTTCTTC. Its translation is CASSLNGQGARNEQFF.

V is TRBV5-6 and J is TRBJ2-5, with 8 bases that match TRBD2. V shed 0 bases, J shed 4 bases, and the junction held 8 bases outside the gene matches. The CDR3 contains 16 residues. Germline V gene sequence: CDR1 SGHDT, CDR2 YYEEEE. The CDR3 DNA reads TGTGCCAGCAGCTTGGCTGGCGGGAGGTTAAGAGAGACCCAGTACTTC. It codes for CASSLAGGRLRETQYF.

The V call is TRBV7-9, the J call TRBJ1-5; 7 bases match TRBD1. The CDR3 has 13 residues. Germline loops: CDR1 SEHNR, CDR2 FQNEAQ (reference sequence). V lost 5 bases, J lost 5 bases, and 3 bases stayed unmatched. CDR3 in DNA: TGTGCCAGCAGCCACGACAGGGATCAGCCCCAGCATTTT. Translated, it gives CASSHDRDQPQHF.

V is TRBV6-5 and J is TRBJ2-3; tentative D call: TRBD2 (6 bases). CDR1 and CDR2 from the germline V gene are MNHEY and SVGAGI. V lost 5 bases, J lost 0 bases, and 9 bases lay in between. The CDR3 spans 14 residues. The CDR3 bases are TGTGCCAGCAGTCCCGGGAGTAGCACAGATACGCAGTATTTT. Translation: CASSPGSSTDTQYF.

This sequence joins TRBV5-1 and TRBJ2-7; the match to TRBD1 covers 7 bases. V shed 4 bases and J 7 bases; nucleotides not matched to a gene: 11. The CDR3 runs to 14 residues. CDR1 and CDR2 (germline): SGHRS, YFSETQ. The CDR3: CASSPGQNRREQYF. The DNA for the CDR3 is TGCGCCAGCAGCCCGGGACAGAATCGGCGGGAGCAGTACTTC.

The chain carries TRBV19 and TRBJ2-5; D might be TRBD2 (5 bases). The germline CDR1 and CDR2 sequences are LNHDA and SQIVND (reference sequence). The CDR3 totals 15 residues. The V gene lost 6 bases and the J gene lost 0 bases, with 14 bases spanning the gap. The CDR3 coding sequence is TGTGCCAGTAGGAAAGGTGGACTGTACCAAGAGACCCAGTACTTC. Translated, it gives CASRKGGLYQETQYF.

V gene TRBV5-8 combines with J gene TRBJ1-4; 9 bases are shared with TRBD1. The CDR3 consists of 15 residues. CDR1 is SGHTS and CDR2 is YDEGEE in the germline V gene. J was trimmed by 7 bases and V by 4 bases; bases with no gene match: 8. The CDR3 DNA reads TGTGCCAGCAGCCGGAGTGGGACAGGGTCTGAAAAACTGTTTTTT. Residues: CASSRSGTGSEKLFF.

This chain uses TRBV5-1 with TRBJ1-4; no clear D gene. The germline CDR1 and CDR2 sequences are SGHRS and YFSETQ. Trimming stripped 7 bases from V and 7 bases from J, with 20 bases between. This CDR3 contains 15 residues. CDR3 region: CASQRGISGIEKLFF. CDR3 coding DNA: TGCGCCAGCCAACGGGGAATCAGTGGGATTGAAAAACTGTTTTTT.